Below are 14 T cell receptor beta chains sequenced from a single sample in a study of response to subunit inactivated influenza vaccine. One entry per CDR3 protein results from TCRdb running MiXCR on the RT-PCR reads. The repertoire holds around 470,000 distinct CDR3 sequences, around 7.7% seen once, with about an eighth in the top ten. The sequencing used PBMCs from blood, collected 23 to 25 months after vaccination. These receptors all come from a man between 50 and 75 years old who received an inactivated influenza vaccine.

A few counts support this clonotype. The chain is built from TRBV14 and TRBJ2-1; 13 bases agree with TRBD2. This CDR3 region has 17 residues. The J segment lost 7 bases and the V segment lost 4 bases, leaving 10 bases of the junction unmatched. Germline V gene lookup returns CDR1 SGHDN and CDR2 FVKESK. The CDR3 nucleotides are TGTGCCAGCAGCCGACGGATACTAGCGGGGGGGCCTAATGAGCAGTTCTTC. As protein: CASSRRILAGGPNEQFF.

This clonotype was seen at least ten times. This chain joins TRBV5-6 and TRBJ2-6; D is unresolved. The CDR3 has 17 amino acids. Germline assignment: CDR1 SGHDT and CDR2 YYEEEE. Deletions cut 4 bases from V and 0 bases from J, with 14 bases between. This CDR3 reads CASSEEGRYSGANVLTF. The CDR3 DNA sequence: TGTGCCAGCAGCGAGGAAGGGCGATACTCTGGGGCCAACGTCCTGACTTTC.

This clonotype occurred many times. The chain carries TRBV5-1 and TRBJ1-4; no clear D gene. The CDR3 sequence is 13 residues long. Germline values: CDR1 SGHRS, CDR2 YFSETQ. V was shortened by 0 bases and J by 6 bases, with 6 bases between the two germline ends. The CDR3 DNA reads as TGCGCCAGCAGCTTGGGGATAGATGAAAAACTGTTTTTT. It yields the protein CASSLGIDEKLFF. The whole variable domain, remainder taken from reference TRBV5-1 and TRBJ1-4, is KAGVTQTPRYLIKTRGQQVTLSCSPISGHRSVSWYQQTPGQGLQFLFEYFSETQRNKGNFPGRFSGRQFSNSRSEMNVSTLELGDSALYLCASSLGIDEKLFFGSGTQLSVL.

There are a few counts of this clonotype. CDR3 protein: CSVDWGGYEQFF. CDR3 coding DNA: TGCAGCGTTGATTGGGGGGGCTATGAGCAGTTCTTC. The chain joins TRBV29-1 to TRBJ2-1; D might be TRBD2 (7 bases). Trimming took off 3 bases at V and 8 bases at J, with 11 bases between the two ends. Germline CDR1 reads SQVTM; CDR2 reads ANQGSEA. CDR3 length equals 12 residues.

The chain has TRBV5-1 and TRBJ2-7; TRBD2 agrees at 13 bases. This CDR3 contains 18 residues. Unmatched junction bases numbered 10, after V lost 0 bases and J lost 4 bases. In germline, CDR1 is SGHRS, CDR2 YFSETQ. The CDR3 DNA follows: TGCGCCAGCAGCTTGGCAAGCGGACTAGCGGGAGCCTCTTACGAGCAGTACTTC. Its translation is CASSLASGLAGASYEQYF.

In its sample, this clonotype was seen many times. The CDR3 reads CASSLAGSEQYF. For the CDR3, the DNA is TGTGCCAGCAGTTTAGCGGGTAGCGAGCAGTACTTC. The V gene is TRBV12-3 or TRBV12-4, the J gene TRBJ2-7; D unresolved. With 0 bases removed from V and 6 bases from J, the gap between germline ends came to 6 bases. CDR3 size: 12 residues.

This clonotype was seen ten or more times. The chain joins TRBV5-1 to TRBJ2-4; no definite D call. Germline CDR1 reads SGHRS; CDR2 reads YFSETQ. The CDR3 is 13 amino acids. V lost 5 bases, J lost 10 bases, and 16 bases lay in between. CDR3 coding DNA: TGCGCCAGCAGTGAACCCCTAGGAGAGATTCAGTACTTC. Protein sequence: CASSEPLGEIQYF.

There are a few counts of this clonotype. J is TRBJ2-5 and V is TRBV25-1, with D possibly called TRBD1 or TRBD2 (6 bases each). The V end lost 5 bases, the J end lost 5 bases, and 15 bases lay between the germline ends. This CDR3 has 14 residues. The V gene's germline CDR1 is MGHDK and CDR2 SYGVNS. This CDR3 is CASSRTGGGETQYF. CDR3 bases: TGTGCCAGCAGTCGAACCGGGGGCGGCGAGACCCAGTACTTC.

This clonotype has more than one count but fewer than ten. CDR3 loop: CASSLAVGPTTYEQYF. The CDR3 DNA sequence: TGTGCCAGCAGCTTGGCCGTAGGACCGACTACCTACGAGCAGTACTTC. The chain joins TRBV5-5 to TRBJ2-7, with D tentatively TRBD2 (5 bases). The ends were cut back, 0 bases at V and 2 bases at J, with 15 bases in the middle. The germline V gene encodes CDR1 SGHKS and CDR2 YYEKEE (reference sequence). This CDR3 comprises 16 residues.

This clonotype was picked up many times. The V and J genes are TRBV4-3 and TRBJ1-1; TRBD1 agrees at 8 bases. V lost 5 bases and J lost 4; bases outside the gene matches: 9. CDR3 length: 15 amino acids. The germline V gene has CDR1 LGHNA and CDR2 YSLEER. CDR3 residues: CASSKITGGSTEAFF. The CDR3 DNA follows: TGCGCCAGCAGCAAAATTACAGGGGGGAGCACTGAAGCTTTCTTT.

This chain connects TRBV5-1 to TRBJ1-2; D call uncertain. Trimming removed 5 bases at V and 4 bases at J, with 12 bases between. From germline, CDR1 is SGHRS and CDR2 YFSETQ. The CDR3 runs to 13 residues. CDR3 region: CASSSTSGYGYTF. For the CDR3, the DNA is TGCGCCAGCAGTAGTACAAGCGGCTATGGCTACACCTTC.

V usage is TRBV4-2 and J usage is TRBJ1-2, with a tentative D call TRBD1 (6 bases). Looked up from germline, CDR1 is LGHNA and CDR2 is YNFKEQ. There are 18 residues in the CDR3. The ends were cut back, 0 bases at V and 2 bases at J, with 19 bases in the middle. CDR3 nucleotide sequence: TGTGCCAGCAGCCAAGACCGCGGGGGGCAAGGGGCGAACTATGGCTACACCTTC. Its protein is CASSQDRGGQGANYGYTF.

This clonotype was picked up a small number of times. The chain couples TRBV20-1 to TRBJ2-1; the match to TRBD2 covers 10 bases. The CDR3 length is 18 residues. Trimming at V came to 2 bases and at J to 0 bases, leaving 10 bases not matched to a gene. Germline CDR1 reads DFQATT; CDR2 reads SNEGSKA (reference sequence). This chain's CDR3 is CSARRFPSGGHSYNEQFF. The CDR3 DNA is TGCAGTGCTAGACGTTTCCCTAGCGGGGGCCACTCCTACAATGAGCAGTTCTTC.

This clonotype turned up a few times. This chain uses TRBV7-9 with TRBJ1-4, with 8 bases lining up with TRBD1. The V segment lost 5 bases and the J segment 3 bases; nucleotides outside the gene matches: 11. The CDR3 runs to 17 residues. Germline V gene lookup returns CDR1 SEHNR and CDR2 FQNEAQ (reference sequence). CDR3 region: CASSGPGQEISNEKLFF. The CDR3 region has the DNA TGTGCCAGCAGCGGTCCGGGACAGGAGATTTCTAATGAAAAACTGTTTTTT.